This T cell receptor beta chain comes out of a study of early T cells in non-severe SARS-CoV-2 infection. Background on the study: It was bulk RNA from unsorted whole blood that was sequenced, and the chains were unpaired.

Separate cDNA molecules each had unique molecular identifiers attached to them. TCRdb processed the 5' RACE reads anew with MiXCR; each CDR3 protein has one entry. The sample lists 80,000 to 95,000 distinct CDR3 sequences; roughly an eighth were seen once. In this sample, this clonotype turned up many times. The CDR3 contains 14 residues. Germline V lookup: CDR1 SGHRS, CDR2 YFSETQ. V was clipped by 2 bases and J by 2 bases; unmatched bases: 3. This sequence was found in an adult who was a healthcare worker with PCR-confirmed SARS-CoV-2 infection or an uninfected control (not recorded which). V and J are TRBV5-1 and TRBJ1-1, with 7 bases fitting TRBD1. The sample consisted of whole blood. The CDR3 reads CASSFRDSNTEAFF. CDR3 DNA sequence: TGCGCCAGCAGCTTTCGGGACAGCAACACTGAAGCTTTCTTT.